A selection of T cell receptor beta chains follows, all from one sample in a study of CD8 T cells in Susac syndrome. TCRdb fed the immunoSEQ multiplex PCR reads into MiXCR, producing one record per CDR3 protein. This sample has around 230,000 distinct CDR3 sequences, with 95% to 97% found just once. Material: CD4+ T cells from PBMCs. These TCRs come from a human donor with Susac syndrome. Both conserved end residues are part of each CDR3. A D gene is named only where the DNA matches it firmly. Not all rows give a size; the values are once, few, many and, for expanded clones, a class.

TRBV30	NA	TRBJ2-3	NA	TGTGCCTGGGCTAGAGGGGAGCGCTATCCAGATACGCAGTATTTT	CAWARGERYPDTQYF
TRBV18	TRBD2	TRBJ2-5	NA	TGTGCCAGCTCATCGGGAGGCCGCTTGGAGACCCAGTACTTC	CASSSGGRLETQYF
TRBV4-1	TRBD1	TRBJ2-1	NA	TGCGCCAGCAGCCAGGGACAGGGGGCCTACAATGAGCAGTTCTTC	CASSQGQGAYNEQFF
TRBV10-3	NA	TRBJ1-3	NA	TGTGCCATCAGTAAGGGGCCCCTGGCCTCTGGAAACACCATATATTTT	CAISKGPLASGNTIYF
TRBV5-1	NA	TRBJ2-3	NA	TGCGCCAGCGGAGAAAGTGCAGATACGCAGTATTTT	CASGESADTQYF
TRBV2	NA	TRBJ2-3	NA	TGTGCCAGCAGTAGGACAGTCGCAGATACGCAGTATTTT	CASSRTVADTQYF
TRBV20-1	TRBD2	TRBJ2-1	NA	TGCAGTGCCGCCATGAGGGTCCGGCTAGCGGACAATGAGCAGTTCTTC	CSAAMRVRLADNEQFF
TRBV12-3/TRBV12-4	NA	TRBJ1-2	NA	TGTGCCAGCAGTCCGACTGGTGGGCGGAGCCTTAACTATGGCTACACCTTC	CASSPTGGRSLNYGYTF
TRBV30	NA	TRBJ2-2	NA	TGTGCCTGGAGTGTTCTAGCGTACACCGGGGAGCTGTTTTTT	CAWSVLAYTGELFF
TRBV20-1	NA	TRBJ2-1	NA	TGCAGTGCTAGTAGCAATGAGCAGTTCTTC	CSASSNEQFF
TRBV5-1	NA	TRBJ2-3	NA	TGCGCCAGCAGCTTGTTCCGGGAAATAGATACGCAGTATTTT	CASSLFREIDTQYF
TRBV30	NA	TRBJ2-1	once	TGTGCCTGGATTGAACCCCCCCGGTGGCGTCCTCCCTACAATGAGCAGTTCTTC	CAWIEPPRWRPPYNEQFF
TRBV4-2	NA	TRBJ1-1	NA	TGTGCCAGCAGCCACGGAGGGGGTCGGAACACTGAAGCTTTCTTT	CASSHGGGRNTEAFF
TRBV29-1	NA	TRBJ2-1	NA	TGCAGCGTTGCAGGGTCGGGACGGGAGCAGTTCTTC	CSVAGSGREQFF
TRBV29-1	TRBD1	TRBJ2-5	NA	TGCAGCGTTGCGGGACAGGGATTTGTCCAAGAGACCCAGTACTTC	CSVAGQGFVQETQYF
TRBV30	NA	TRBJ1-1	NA	TGTGCCTGGAGTTCACACGGGTCCACTGAAGCTTTCTTT	CAWSSHGSTEAFF
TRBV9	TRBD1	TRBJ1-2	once	TGTGCCAGCAGCGTAGGGGACAGGGAGAATGGCTACACCTTC	CASSVGDRENGYTF
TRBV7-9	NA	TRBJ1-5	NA	TGTGCCAGCAGCTTCTCTGGCAATCAGCCCCAGCATTTT	CASSFSGNQPQHF
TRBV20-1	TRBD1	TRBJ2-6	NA	TGCAGTGCTACCCCGTCTGATGGACAGGGAGGTGGGGCCAACGTCCTGACTTTC	CSATPSDGQGGGANVLTF
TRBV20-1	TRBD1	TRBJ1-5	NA	TGCAGTGCTAGCGGGCCTAACAGGGGGCTACAGCCCCAGCATTTT	CSASGPNRGLQPQHF
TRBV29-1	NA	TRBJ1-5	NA	TGCAGCGTTAGCGGACAGACCAATCAGCCCCAGCATTTT	CSVSGQTNQPQHF
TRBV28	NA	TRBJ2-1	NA	TGTGCCAGCAGTTTCGGGCCCAGCTCCTACAATGAGCAGTTCTTC	CASSFGPSSYNEQFF
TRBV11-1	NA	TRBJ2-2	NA	TGTGCCAGCAGCTTATGGGGGGCCTCCGGGGAGCTGTTTTTT	CASSLWGASGELFF
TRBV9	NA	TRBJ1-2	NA	TGTGCCAGCAGCGACTATCAGGGTCTCTATGGCTACACCTTC	CASSDYQGLYGYTF
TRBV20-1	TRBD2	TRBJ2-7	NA	TGCAGTGCTAGAACGGGACTAGCGGGAGCATACGAGCAGTACTTC	CSARTGLAGAYEQYF
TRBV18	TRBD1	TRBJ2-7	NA	TGTGCCAGCTCACCGGGACAGAGGGTGTCGGCCGAGCAGTACTTC	CASSPGQRVSAEQYF
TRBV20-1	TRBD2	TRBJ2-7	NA	TGCAGTGCTAGATCCGGACTAGCGGGAGGTGAGCAGTACTTC	CSARSGLAGGEQYF
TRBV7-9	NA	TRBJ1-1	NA	TGTGCCAGCAGTTCGACGAACACTGAAGCTTTCTTT	CASSSTNTEAFF
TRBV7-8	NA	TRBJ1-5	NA	TGTGCCAGCAGCCTTAGCGGGCTGCTTAGCAATCAGCCCCAGCATTTT	CASSLSGLLSNQPQHF
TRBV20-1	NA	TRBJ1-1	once	TGCAGTGCTAGGGAAGGGGGGCGGACTGAAGCTTTCTTT	CSAREGGRTEAFF
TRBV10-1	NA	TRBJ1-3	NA	TGCGCCAGTCAGGGAGGCTCTGGAAACACCATATATTTT	CASQGGSGNTIYF
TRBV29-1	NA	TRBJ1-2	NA	TGCAGCGTTGAAGTAGGTACAGGGAACTATGGCTACACCTTC	CSVEVGTGNYGYTF
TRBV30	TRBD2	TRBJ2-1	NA	TGTGCCTGGGGCACTAGCGGGAGGGTCAGTGAGCAGTTCTTC	CAWGTSGRVSEQFF
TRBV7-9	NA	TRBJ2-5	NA	TGTGCCAGCAGCCGGGACCTCCTCCAGGAGACCCAGTACTTC	CASSRDLLQETQYF
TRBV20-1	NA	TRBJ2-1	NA	TGCAGTGCTAGAGTGCCGACCGATGAGCAGTTCTTC	CSARVPTDEQFF
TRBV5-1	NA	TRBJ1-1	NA	TGCGCCAGCAGCTTCAAGGGAGCGGGTGAAGCTTTCTTT	CASSFKGAGEAFF